The entry below gives a single TCR beta chain sequence along with its context. This sample stems from a study of blood T cell repertoires in COVID-19. Study summary: Acute and convalescent COVID-19 specimens originated in the United States, Italy and Spain.

Authors' analysis steps: Reference gene primer amplification gave nucleated cell count estimates. Clones were read by immunoSEQ multiplex PCR, and TCRdb kept only the in-frame ones, dropping some. The DNA was the basis for D and trimming; V, J and clone size are from that table. This table has about 140,000 clones, 84% appearing once. CDR3 length: 14 amino acids. The V gene's germline CDR1 is SGHDT and CDR2 YYEEEE. V was pared by 5 bases and J by 6 bases, with 11 bases of the junction left unmatched. The chain recombines TRBV5-6 with TRBJ2-7; 7 bases line up with TRBD2. Sequencing input: peripheral blood. This TCR was recovered from a man aged 25 to 40 with COVID-19, enrolled during active disease. In nucleotides, the CDR3 is TGTGCCAGCAGTTCCGTGGGAGGGCTCGCCGAGCAGTACTTC. Protein sequence: CASSSVGGLAEQYF.